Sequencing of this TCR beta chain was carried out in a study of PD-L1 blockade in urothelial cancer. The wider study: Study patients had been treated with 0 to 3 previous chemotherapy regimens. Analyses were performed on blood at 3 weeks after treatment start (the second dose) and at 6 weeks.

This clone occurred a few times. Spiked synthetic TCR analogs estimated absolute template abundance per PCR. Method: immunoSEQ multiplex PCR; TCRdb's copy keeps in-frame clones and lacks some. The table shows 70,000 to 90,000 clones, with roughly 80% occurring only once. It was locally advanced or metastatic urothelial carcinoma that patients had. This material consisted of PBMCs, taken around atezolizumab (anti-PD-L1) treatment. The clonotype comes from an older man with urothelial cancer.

CDR3 sequence: CASRRTSGGGDTQYF. The CDR3 DNA reads TGTGCCAGCAGGAGGACTAGCGGGGGAGGAGATACGCAGTATTTT. The chain uses TRBV5-4 and TRBJ2-3; 13 bases fit TRBD2. V shed 5 bases, J shed 5 bases, and the junction held 5 bases outside the gene matches. Germline V gene lookup returns CDR1 SGHNT and CDR2 YYREEE (reference sequence). The CDR3 spans 15 residues. Combining the CDR3 with reference TRBV5-4 and TRBJ2-3 gives the whole variable domain ETGVTQSPTHLIKTRGQQVTLRCSSQSGHNTVSWYQQALGQGPQFIFQYYREEENGRGNFPPRFSGLQFPNYSSELNVNALELDDSALYLCASRRTSGGGDTQYFGPGTRLTVL.